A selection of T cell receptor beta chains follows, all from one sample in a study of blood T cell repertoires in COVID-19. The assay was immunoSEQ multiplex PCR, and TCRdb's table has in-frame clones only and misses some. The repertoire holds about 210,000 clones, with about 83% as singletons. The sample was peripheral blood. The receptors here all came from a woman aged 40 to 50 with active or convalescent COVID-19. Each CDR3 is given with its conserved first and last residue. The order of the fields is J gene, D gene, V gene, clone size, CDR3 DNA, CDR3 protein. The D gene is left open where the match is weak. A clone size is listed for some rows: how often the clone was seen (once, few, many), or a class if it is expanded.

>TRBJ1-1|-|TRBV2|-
TGTGCCTCGTGGGAGGGCCTCACTGAAGCTTTCTTT
CASWEGLTEAFF
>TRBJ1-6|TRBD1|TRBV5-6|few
TGTGCCAGCAGCTTGTACCGGGACAGCTATAATTCACCCCTCCACTTT
CASSLYRDSYNSPLHF
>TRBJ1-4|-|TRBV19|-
TGTGCCAGTAGTGAGCGGGAGGCAACTAATGAAAAACTGTTTTTT
CASSEREATNEKLFF
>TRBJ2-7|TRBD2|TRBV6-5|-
TGTGCCAGCAGTCCGGGAGAAGCGGGAGAGCAGTACTTC
CASSPGEAGEQYF
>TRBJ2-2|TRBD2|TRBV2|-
TGTGCCAGCAGACTAGCGGGAGACACCGGGGAGCTGTTTTTT
CASRLAGDTGELFF
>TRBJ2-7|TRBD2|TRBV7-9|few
TGTGCCAGCAGCGCCTGGACTAGCGGCCTTCCCCAGCAGTACTTC
CASSAWTSGLPQQYF
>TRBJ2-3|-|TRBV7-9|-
TGTGCCGGCAAAATTTCTGGGGGGACAGATACGCAGTATTTT
CAGKISGGTDTQYF
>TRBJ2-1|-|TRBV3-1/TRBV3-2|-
TGTGCCAGCAGCCCCCGAGCCTACAATGAGCAGTTCTTC
CASSPRAYNEQFF
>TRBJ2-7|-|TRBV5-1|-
TGCGCCAGCAGGCCGGGTCCGGCAGACTCCTACGAGCAGTACTTC
CASRPGPADSYEQYF
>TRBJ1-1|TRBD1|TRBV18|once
TGTGCCAGCTCACCCGACAGGGATCGAGCTTTCTTT
CASSPDRDRAFF
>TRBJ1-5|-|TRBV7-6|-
TGTGCCAGCAGCTTAGGTTTCGGCGGTAGCAATCAGCCCCAGCATTTT
CASSLGFGGSNQPQHF
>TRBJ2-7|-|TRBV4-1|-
TGCGCCAGCAGCCAAGAGAGGGCTTCCTACGAGCAGTACTTC
CASSQERASYEQYF
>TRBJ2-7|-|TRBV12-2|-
TGTGCAAGTCGCTCCTCCAGGGCCTCCTACGAGCAGTACTTC
CASRSSRASYEQYF
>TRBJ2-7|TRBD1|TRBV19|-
TGTGCCAGTGGCACAGGGGAAAGCTACGAGCAGTACTTC
CASGTGESYEQYF
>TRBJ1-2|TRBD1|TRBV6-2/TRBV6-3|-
TGTGCCAGCAGCCGACCTGACAGGGGCTATGGCTACACCTTC
CASSRPDRGYGYTF
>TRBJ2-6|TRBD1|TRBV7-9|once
TGTGCCAGCAGCTGGACAGGGTCTGGGGCCAACGTCCTGACTTTC
CASSWTGSGANVLTF
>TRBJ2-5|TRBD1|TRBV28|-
TGTGCCAGCAGTCCTTCACCGGGACAGGACATTGGAGAGACCCAGTACTTC
CASSPSPGQDIGETQYF
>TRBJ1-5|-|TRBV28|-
TGTGCCAGCACCTATTCTAGTGATGGCAATCAGCCCCAGCATTTT
CASTYSSDGNQPQHF
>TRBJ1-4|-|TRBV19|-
TGTGCCAGTAGTAAAGCGGATGATAATGAAAAACTGTTTTTT
CASSKADDNEKLFF
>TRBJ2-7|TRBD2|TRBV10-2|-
TGCGCCAGCAGTGGACTAGCTGCGAGGAAATACGAGCAGTACTTC
CASSGLAARKYEQYF
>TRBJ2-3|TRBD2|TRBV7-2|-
TGTGCCAGCAGCTTGGCCAAATTAGCGGGGGGGCCTACAGATACGCAGTATTTT
CASSLAKLAGGPTDTQYF
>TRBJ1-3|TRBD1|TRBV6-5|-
TGTGCCTCATCCAGGGGGCCTGGAAACACCATATATTTT
CASSRGPGNTIYF
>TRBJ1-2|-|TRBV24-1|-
TGTGCCATCTCCCTGACAGACAGCTATGGCTACACCTTC
CAISLTDSYGYTF
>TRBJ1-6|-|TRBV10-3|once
TGTGCCATCGCGAGGGCGGCGGATTCACCCCTCCACTTT
CAIARAADSPLHF
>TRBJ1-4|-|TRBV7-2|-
TGTGCCAGCAGCCAGGACTTTCGAACTAATGAAAAACTGTTTTTT
CASSQDFRTNEKLFF
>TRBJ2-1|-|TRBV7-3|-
TGTGCCAGCAGCACAGGGTACTCCTACAATGAGCAGTTCTTC
CASSTGYSYNEQFF
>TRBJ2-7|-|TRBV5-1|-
TGCGCCAGCAGCTTAGAGGACAGTACCTACGAGCAGTACTTC
CASSLEDSTYEQYF
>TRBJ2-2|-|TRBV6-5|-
TGTGCCAGCAGTTACGCGCCGGGACAGAACACCGGGGAGCTGTTTTTT
CASSYAPGQNTGELFF
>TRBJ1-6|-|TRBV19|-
TGTGCCAGTAGTAAAGACCCGAGTCCATATTCACCCCTCCACTTT
CASSKDPSPYSPLHF
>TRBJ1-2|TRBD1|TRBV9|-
TGTGCCAGCAGCGTTACAGGGGCGGACTATGGCTACACCTTC
CASSVTGADYGYTF
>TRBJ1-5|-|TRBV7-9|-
TGTGCCAGCAGCTTAGGTCAAACCACGGGGGAGCCCCAGCATTTT
CASSLGQTTGEPQHF
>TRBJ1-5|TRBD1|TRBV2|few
TGTGCCAGCAGGGACAGGGACGGCCGGGATCAGCCCCAGCATTTT
CASRDRDGRDQPQHF
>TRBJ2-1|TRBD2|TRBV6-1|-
TGTGCCAGCAGTGGGTTAGCGGGGGGATCCTACAATGAGCAGTTCTTC
CASSGLAGGSYNEQFF
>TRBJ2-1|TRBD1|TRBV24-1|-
TGTGCCACCAGTGACTACTCAGGGGGCCCCTACAATGAGCAGTTCTTC
CATSDYSGGPYNEQFF
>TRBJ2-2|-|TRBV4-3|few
TGCGCCAGCAGCCAAGAGGGTGCGGGTCTGACCGGGGAGCTGTTTTTT
CASSQEGAGLTGELFF
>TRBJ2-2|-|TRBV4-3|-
TGCGCCAGCAGCCAAGATTGGAGGGGGGGCACCGGGGAGCTGTTTTTT
CASSQDWRGGTGELFF
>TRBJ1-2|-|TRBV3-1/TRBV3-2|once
TGTGCCAGCAGCCAAGAATTCCTCTGGACAGTAAGTGAGGGGGCTAACTATGGCTACACCTTC
CASSQEFLWTVSEGANYGYTF
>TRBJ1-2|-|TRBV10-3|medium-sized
TGTGCCATCAGTGAAAGATACAGGGAGATGGGTAACTATGGCTACACCTTC
CAISERYREMGNYGYTF
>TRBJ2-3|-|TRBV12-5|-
TGTGCTAGTGGTTTGGTACGCGGGGCGAGGTCAGATACGCAGTATTTT
CASGLVRGARSDTQYF
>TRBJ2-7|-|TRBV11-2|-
TGTGCCAGCAGCTTAGTTGGACAGAGCTCCTACGAGCAGTACTTC
CASSLVGQSSYEQYF
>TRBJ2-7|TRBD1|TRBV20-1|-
TGCAGTGCTAAGACAGGGGACGAGCAGTACTTC
CSAKTGDEQYF
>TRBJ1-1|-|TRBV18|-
TGTGCCAGCTCAGTTGGAGGGGGGGGAACTGAAGCTTTCTTT
CASSVGGGGTEAFF
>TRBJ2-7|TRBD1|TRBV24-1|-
TGTGCCACCAGCCCCGGGACAGGGGACTACGAGCAGTACTTC
CATSPGTGDYEQYF
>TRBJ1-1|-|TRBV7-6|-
TGTGCCAGCAGCCGAACGGGAGATGTAGGCACTGAAGCTTTCTTT
CASSRTGDVGTEAFF